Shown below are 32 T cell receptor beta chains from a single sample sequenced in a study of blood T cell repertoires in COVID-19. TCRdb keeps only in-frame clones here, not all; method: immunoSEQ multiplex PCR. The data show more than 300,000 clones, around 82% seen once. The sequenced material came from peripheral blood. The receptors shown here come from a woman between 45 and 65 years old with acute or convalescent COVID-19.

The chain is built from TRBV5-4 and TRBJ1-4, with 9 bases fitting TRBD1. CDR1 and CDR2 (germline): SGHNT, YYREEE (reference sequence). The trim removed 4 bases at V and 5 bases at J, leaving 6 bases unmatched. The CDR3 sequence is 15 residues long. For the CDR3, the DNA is TGTGCCAGCAGCGACCCTGGGACAGGGAATGAAAAACTGTTTTTT. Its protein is CASSDPGTGNEKLFF.

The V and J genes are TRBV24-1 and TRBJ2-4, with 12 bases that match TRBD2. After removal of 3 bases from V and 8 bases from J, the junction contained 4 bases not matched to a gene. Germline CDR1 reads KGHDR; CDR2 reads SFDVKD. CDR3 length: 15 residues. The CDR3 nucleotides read TGTGCCACCAGTGATGCCAGGACTAGCGGGGACATTCAGTACTTC. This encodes CATSDARTSGDIQYF.

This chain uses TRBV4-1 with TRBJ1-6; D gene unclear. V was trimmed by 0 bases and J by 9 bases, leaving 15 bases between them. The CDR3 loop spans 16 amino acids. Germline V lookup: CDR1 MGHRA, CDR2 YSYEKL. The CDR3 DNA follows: TGCGCCAGCAGCCAAGATGAGGGAGACCCTAGTTCACCCCTCCACTTT. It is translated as CASSQDEGDPSSPLHF.

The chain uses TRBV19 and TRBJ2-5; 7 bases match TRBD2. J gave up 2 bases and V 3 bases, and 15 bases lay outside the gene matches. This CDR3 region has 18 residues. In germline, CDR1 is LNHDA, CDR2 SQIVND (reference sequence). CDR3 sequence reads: CASSIRGRVIGGQETQYF. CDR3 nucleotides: TGTGCCAGTAGTATTCGGGGGAGGGTAATTGGAGGACAAGAGACCCAGTACTTC.

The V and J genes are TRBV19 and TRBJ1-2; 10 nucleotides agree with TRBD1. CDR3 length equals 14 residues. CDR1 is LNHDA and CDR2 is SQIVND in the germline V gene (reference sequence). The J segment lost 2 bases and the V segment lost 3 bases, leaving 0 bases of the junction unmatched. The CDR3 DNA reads TGTGCCAGTAGTATGGACAGGGGGAACTATGGCTACACCTTC. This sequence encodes CASSMDRGNYGYTF.

DNA of the CDR3: TGTGCCAGCAGTTACTCGCTGGAGTACAATGAGCAGTTCTTC. The encoded protein is CASSYSLEYNEQFF. The chain recombines TRBV6-5 with TRBJ2-1; D ambiguous. Trimming stripped 0 bases from V and 4 bases from J, with 7 bases between. Germline lookup yields CDR1 MNHEY and CDR2 SVGAGI. The CDR3 spans 14 residues.

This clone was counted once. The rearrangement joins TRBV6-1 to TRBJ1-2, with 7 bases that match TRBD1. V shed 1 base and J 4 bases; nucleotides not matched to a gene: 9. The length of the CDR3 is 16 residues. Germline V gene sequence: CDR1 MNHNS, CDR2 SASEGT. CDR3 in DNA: TGTGCCAGCAGTGAAGAGGCTACTGGGACAGCCTATGGCTACACCTTC. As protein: CASSEEATGTAYGYTF.

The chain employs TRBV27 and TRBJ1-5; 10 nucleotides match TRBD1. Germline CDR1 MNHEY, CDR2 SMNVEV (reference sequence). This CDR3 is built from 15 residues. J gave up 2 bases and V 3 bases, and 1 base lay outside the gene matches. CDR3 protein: CASSLGTGGNQPQHF. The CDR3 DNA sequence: TGTGCCAGCAGTTTGGGGACAGGGGGCAATCAGCCCCAGCATTTT.

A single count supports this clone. The CDR3 reads CASTTGGTNEKLFF. The DNA of the CDR3 is TGTGCCAGCACCACAGGGGGAACTAATGAAAAACTGTTTTTT. The rearrangement uses TRBV5-4 and TRBJ1-4, with 8 bases aligning to TRBD1. V trimming: 6 bases; J trimming: 1 base; junction bases outside the gene matches: 2. This CDR3 spans 14 amino acids. Per the germline V gene, CDR1 is SGHNT and CDR2 is YYREEE (reference sequence).

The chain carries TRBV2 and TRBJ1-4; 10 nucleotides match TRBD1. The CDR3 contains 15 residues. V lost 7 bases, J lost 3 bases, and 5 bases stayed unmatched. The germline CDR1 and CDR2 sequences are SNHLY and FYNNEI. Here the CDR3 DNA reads TGTGCCAGCAAGGGACAGGGGTTGCCTAATGAAAAACTGTTTTTT. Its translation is CASKGQGLPNEKLFF.

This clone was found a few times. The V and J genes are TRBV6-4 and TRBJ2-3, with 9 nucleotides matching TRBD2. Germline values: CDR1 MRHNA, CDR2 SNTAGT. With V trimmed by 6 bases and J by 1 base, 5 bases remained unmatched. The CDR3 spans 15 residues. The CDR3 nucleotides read TGTGCCAGCAGATGGAGACTAGCGGGCACAGATACGCAGTATTTT. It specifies CASRWRLAGTDTQYF.

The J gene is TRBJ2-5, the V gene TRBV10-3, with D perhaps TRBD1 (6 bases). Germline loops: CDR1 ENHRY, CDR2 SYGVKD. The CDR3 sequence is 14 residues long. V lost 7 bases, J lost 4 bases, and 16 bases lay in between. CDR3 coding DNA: TGTGCCATCAAACCACAGGGAGCTGCAGAGACCCAGTACTTC. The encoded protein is CAIKPQGAAETQYF.

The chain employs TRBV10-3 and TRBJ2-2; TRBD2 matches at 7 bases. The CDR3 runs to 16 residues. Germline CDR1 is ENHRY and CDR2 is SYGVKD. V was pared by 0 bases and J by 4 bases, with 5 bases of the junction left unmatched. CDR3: CAISESAGVGTGELFF. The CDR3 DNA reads TGTGCCATCAGTGAGTCGGCGGGGGTAGGCACCGGGGAGCTGTTTTTT.

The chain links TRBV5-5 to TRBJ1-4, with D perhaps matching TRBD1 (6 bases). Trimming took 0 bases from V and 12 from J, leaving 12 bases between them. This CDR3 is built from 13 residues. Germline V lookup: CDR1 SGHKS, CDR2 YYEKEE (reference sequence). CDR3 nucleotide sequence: TGTGCCAGCAGCTTGGGGACGGACAGACAACTGTTTTTT. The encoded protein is CASSLGTDRQLFF.

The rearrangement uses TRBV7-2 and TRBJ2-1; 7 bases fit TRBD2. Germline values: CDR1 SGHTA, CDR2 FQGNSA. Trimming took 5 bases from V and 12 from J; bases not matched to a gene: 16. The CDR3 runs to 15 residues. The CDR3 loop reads CASSPGGAGVLVQFF. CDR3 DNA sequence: TGTGCCAGCAGCCCTGGCGGGGCGGGAGTGTTAGTGCAGTTCTTC.

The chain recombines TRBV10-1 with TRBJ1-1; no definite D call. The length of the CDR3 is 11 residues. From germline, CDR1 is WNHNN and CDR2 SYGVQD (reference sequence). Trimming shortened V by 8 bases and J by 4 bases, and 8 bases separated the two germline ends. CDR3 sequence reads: CASSPGTEAFF. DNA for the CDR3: TGCGCCAGCTCCCCCGGCACTGAAGCTTTCTTT.

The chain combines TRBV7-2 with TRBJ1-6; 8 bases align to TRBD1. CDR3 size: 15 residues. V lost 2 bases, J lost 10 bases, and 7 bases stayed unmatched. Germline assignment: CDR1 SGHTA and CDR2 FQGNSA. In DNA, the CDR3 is TGTGCCAGCAGCTTACAAGGACAGGGTCGCTCACCCCTCCACTTT. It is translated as CASSLQGQGRSPLHF.

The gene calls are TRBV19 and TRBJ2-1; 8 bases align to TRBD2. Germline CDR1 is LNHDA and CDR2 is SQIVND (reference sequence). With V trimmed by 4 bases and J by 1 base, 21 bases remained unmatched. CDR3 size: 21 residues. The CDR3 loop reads CASSNPLGASGHRGSYNEQFF. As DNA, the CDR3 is TGTGCCAGTAGTAATCCCCTTGGTGCTAGCGGGCACCGAGGGTCCTACAATGAGCAGTTCTTC.

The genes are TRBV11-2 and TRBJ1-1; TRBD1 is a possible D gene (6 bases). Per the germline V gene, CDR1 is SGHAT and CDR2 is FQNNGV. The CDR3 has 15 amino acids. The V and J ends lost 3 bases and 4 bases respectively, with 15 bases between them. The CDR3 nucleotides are TGTGCCAGCAGCTTGACTGATTCCAGGGGCACTGAAGCTTTCTTT. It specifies CASSLTDSRGTEAFF.

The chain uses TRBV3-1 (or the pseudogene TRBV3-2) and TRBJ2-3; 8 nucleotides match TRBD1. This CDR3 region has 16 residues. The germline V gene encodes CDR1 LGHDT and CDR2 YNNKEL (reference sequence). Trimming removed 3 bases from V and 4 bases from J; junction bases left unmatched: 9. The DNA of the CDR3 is TGTGCCAGCAGCCAGTCCGGGACAGGAAGCCCAGATACGCAGTATTTT. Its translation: CASSQSGTGSPDTQYF.

The CDR3 sequence: CASSFSGGYQETQYF. The DNA of the CDR3 is TGTGCCAGCAGCTTTAGCGGGGGCTACCAAGAGACCCAGTACTTC. This chain links TRBV7-2 with TRBJ2-5, with TRBD2 identical over 9 bases. Germline CDR1 reads SGHTA; CDR2 reads FQGNSA. V was clipped by 3 bases and J by 0 bases; unmatched bases: 2. CDR3 length: 15 amino acids.

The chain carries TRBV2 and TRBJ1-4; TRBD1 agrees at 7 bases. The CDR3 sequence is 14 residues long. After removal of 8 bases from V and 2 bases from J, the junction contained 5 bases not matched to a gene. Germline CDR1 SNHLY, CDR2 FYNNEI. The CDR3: CASDLQGTNEKLFF. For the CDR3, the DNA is TGTGCCAGCGACCTACAGGGGACTAATGAAAAACTGTTTTTT.

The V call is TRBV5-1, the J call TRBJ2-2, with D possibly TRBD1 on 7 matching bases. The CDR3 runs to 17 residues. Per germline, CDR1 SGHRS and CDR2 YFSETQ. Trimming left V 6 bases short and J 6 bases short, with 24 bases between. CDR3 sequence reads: CASNRAGRGGEAGELFF. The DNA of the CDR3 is TGCGCCAGCAACCGGGCGGGGAGAGGGGGCGAGGCCGGGGAGCTGTTTTTT.

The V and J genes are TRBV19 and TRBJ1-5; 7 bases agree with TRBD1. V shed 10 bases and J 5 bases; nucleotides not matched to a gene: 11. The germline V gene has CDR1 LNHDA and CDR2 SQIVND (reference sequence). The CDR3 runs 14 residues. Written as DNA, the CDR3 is TGTGCCACCAGTCGGGACAGATGGTATCAGCCCCAGCATTTT. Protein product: CATSRDRWYQPQHF.

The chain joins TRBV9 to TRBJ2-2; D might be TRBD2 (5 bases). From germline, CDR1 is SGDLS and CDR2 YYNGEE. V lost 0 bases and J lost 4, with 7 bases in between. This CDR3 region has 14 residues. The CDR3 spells CASSVGGGTGELFF. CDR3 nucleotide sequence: TGTGCCAGCAGCGTAGGAGGAGGCACCGGGGAGCTGTTTTTT. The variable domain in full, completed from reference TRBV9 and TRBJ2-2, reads DSGVTQTPKHLITATGQRVTLRCSPRSGDLSVYWYQQSLDQGLQFLIQYYNGEERAKGNILERFSAQQFPDLHSELNLSSLELGDSALYFCASSVGGGTGELFFGEGSRLTVL.

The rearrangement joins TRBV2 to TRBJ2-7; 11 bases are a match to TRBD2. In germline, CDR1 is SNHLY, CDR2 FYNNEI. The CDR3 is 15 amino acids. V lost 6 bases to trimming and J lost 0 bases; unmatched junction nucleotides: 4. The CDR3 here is CASSVGTSGSYEQYF. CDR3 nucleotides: TGTGCCAGCAGCGTAGGGACTAGCGGCTCCTACGAGCAGTACTTC.

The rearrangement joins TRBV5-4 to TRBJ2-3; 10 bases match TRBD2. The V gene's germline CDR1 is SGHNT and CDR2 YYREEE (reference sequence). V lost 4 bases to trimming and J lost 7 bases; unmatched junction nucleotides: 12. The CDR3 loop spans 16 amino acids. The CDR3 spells CASSPAKREGLYTQYF. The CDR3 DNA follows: TGTGCCAGCAGCCCGGCGAAGCGGGAGGGCCTGTATACGCAGTATTTT.

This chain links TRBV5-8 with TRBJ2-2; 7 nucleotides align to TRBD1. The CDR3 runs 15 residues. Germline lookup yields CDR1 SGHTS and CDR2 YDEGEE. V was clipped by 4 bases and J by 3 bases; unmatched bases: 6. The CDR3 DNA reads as TGTGCCAGCAGCCACCGGGACAGAGACACCGGGGAGCTGTTTTTT. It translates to CASSHRDRDTGELFF.

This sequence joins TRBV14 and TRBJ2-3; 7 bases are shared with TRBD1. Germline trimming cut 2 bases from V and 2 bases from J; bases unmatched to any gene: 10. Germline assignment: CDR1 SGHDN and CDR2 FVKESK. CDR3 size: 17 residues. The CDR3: CASSQLIGDRHTDTQYF. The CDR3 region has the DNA TGTGCCAGCAGCCAATTGATCGGGGACAGACACACAGATACGCAGTATTTT. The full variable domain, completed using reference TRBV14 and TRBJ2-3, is EAGVTQFPSHSVIEKGQTVTLRCDPISGHDNLYWYRRVMGKEIKFLLHFVKESKQDESGMPNNRFLAERTGGTYSTLKVQPAELEDSGVYFCASSQLIGDRHTDTQYFGPGTRLTVL.

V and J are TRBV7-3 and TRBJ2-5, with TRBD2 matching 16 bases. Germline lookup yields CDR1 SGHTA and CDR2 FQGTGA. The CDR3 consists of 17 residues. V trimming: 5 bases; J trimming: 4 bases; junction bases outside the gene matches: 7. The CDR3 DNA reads TGTGCCAGCAGCACCGGGACTAGCGGGAGGGGGCCAGAGACCCAGTACTTC. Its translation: CASSTGTSGRGPETQYF.

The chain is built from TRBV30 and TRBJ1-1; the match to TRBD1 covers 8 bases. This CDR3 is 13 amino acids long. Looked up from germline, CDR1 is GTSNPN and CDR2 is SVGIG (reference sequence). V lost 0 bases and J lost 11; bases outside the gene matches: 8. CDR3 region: CAWSVNGQGAAFF. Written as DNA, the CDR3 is TGTGCCTGGAGTGTAAACGGGCAGGGGGCGGCTTTCTTT.

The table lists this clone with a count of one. The chain's CDR3 is CASSPRSGVGGSTGELFF. DNA of the CDR3: TGTGCCAGCTCACCGAGATCGGGAGTAGGCGGGTCCACCGGGGAGCTGTTTTTT. The chain uses TRBV18 and TRBJ2-2, with a weak D call TRBD2 (6 bases). Germline V gene sequence: CDR1 KGHSH, CDR2 LQKENI. This CDR3 has 18 residues. Trimming shortened V by 3 bases and J by 4 bases, and 21 bases separated the two germline ends. Using reference TRBV18 and TRBJ2-2 for the parts outside the CDR3, the full variable domain is NAGVMQNPRHLVRRRGQEARLRCSPMKGHSHVYWYRQLPEEGLKFMVYLQKENIIDESGMPKERFSAEFPKEGPSILRIQQVVRGDSAAYFCASSPRSGVGGSTGELFFGEGSRLTVL.